This T cell receptor beta chain was found in a study of identical twins. The study, taken as a whole, reports: A lower insertion count was a feature of abundant cord blood beta clonotypes, with no such feature in memory repertoires. Models came in too low on out-of-frame TCR alpha sharing in monozygotic twins.

Each cDNA held unique molecular identifiers, and template switching gave it a universal primer site. TCRdb used MiXCR to reprocess the 5' RACE reads, holding one entry per CDR3 protein. This table has roughly 720,000 distinct CDR3 sequences, roughly 20% appearing once. With respect to this clonotype: Its antigen remains unidentified.

The germline gives CDR1 ENHRY, CDR2 SYGVKD. V was cut by 0 bases and J by 2 bases, with 7 bases left in between. The CDR3 runs to 14 residues. These data were also filed under a second study, of T cells expressing NK-cell markers. That study reports: Of the CD8+ T cell pool in roughly six donors, about 1.0-7.0% was accounted for by dominant NKG2C+ clonotypes.

The sample comprised PBMCs. The TCR comes from a woman between 18 and 30 years old in good health. The V gene is TRBV10-3, the J gene TRBJ2-5; D is unresolved. The CDR3 coding sequence is TGTGCCATCAGTGAGTCAGGAAAGCAAGAGACCCAGTACTTC. Protein sequence: CAISESGKQETQYF.